This T cell receptor (beta chain) came from a study of beta chain features in type 1 diabetes. This clone appeared a few times. Its antigen remains unidentified. The sequenced template was cDNA made from the entire isolated RNA. Produced via immunoSEQ multiplex PCR; TCRdb's table is partial and in-frame only. The top ten hold 0.028% of the sample, which has roughly 260,000 clones, just over 20% seen once. Overall study findings and caveats: Within each of all four CD4+ subsets, Type 1 diabetes patients had TCRB CDR3s that were moderately but significantly shorter. In comparison with healthy donors, patients had naive, central memory and Treg TCRB repertoires that appeared more similar.

The CDR3 runs 15 residues. Germline V gene data show CDR1 as LGHNA and CDR2 as YNFKEQ. The junction had 11 bases not matched to a gene; V was cut back by 3 bases and J by 6 bases. The sequence came from a woman aged 40 to 50 with type 1 diabetes. Sequenced sample: naive CD4+ T cells from blood. The gene calls are TRBV4-2 and TRBJ2-7; 7 nucleotides align to TRBD1. CDR3 region: CASSHQTGSKREQYF. CDR3 DNA: TGTGCCAGCAGCCACCAGACAGGGAGTAAGCGCGAGCAGTACTTC.